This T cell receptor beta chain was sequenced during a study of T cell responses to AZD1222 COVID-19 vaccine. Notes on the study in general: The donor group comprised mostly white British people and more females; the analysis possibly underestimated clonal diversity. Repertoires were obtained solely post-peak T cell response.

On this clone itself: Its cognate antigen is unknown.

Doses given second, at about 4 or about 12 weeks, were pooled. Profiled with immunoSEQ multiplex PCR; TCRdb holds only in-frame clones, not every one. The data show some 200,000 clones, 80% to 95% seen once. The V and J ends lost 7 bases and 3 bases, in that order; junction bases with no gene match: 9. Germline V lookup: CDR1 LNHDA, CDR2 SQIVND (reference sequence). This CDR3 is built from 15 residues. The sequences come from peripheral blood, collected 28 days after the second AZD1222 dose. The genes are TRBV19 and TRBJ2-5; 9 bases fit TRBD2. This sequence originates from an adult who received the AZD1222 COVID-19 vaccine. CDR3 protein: CASKAGGPLEETQYF. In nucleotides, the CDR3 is TGTGCCAGTAAGGCGGGAGGGCCGTTAGAAGAGACCCAGTACTTC.